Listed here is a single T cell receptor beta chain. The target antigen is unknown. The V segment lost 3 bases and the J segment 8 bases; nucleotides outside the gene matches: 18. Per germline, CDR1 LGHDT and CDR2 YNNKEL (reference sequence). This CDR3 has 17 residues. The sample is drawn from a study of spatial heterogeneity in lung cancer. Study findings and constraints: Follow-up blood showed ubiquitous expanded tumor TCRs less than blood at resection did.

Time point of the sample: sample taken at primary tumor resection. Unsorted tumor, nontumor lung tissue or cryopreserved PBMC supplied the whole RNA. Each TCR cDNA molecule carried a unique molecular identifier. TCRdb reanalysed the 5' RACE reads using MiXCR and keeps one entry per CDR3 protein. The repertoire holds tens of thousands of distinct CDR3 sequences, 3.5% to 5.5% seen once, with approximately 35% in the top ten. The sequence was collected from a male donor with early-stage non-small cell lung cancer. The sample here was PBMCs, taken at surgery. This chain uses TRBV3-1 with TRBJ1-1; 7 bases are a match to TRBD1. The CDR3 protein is CASSQPTGSYPWGEAFF. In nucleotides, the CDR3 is TGTGCCAGCAGCCAGCCGACAGGGAGTTACCCTTGGGGAGAAGCTTTCTTT.